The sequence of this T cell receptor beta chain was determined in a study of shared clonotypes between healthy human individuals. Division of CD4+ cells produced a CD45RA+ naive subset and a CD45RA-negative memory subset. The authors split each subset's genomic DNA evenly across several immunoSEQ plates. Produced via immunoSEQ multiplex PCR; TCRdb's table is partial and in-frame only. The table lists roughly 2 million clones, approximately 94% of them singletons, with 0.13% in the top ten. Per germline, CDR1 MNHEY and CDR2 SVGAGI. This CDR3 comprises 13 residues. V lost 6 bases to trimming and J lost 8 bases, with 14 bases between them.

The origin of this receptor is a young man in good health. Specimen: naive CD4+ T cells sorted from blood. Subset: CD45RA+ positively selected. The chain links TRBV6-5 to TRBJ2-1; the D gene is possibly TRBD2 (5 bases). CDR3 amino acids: CASRYATRDEQFF. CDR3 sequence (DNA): TGTGCCAGCAGGTACGCTACTAGGGATGAGCAGTTCTTC.